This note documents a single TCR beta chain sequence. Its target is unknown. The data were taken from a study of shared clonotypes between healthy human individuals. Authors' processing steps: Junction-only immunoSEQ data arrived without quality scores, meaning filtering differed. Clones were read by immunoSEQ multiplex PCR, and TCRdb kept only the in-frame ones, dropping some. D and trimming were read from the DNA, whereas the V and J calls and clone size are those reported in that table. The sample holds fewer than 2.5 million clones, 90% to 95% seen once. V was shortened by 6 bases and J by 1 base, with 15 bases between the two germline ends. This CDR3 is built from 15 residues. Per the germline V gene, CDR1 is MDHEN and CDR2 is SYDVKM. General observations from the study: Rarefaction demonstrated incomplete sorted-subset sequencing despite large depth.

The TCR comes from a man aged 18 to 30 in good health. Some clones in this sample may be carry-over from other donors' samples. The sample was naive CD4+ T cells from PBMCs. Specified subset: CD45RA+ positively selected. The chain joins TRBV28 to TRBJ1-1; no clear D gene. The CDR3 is CASSRARTRNTEAFF. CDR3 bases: TGTGCCAGCAGCCGGGCCCGGACGAGGAACACTGAAGCTTTCTTT.